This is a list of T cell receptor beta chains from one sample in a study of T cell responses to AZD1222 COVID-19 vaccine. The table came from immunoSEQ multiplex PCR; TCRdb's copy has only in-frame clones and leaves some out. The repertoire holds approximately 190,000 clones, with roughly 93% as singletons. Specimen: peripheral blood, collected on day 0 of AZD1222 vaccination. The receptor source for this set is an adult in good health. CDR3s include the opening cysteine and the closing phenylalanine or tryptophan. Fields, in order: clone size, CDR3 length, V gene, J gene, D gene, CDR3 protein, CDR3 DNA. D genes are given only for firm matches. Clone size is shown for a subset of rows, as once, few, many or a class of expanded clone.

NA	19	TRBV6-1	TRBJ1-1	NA	CASSEASGRSYLGDTEAFF	TGTGCCAGCAGTGAAGCCTCGGGACGCTCGTACCTGGGCGACACTGAAGCTTTCTTT
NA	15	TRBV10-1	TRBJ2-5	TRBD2	CASSYGTSGQETQYF	TGCGCCAGCAGCTACGGGACTAGCGGTCAAGAGACCCAGTACTTC
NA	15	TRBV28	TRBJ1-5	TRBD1	CASARGGGKFQPQHF	TGTGCCAGCGCGCGTGGAGGGGGCAAATTTCAGCCCCAGCATTTT
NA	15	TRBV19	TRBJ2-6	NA	CASSDRNAGANVLTF	TGTGCCAGTAGCGACAGGAATGCTGGGGCCAACGTCCTGACTTTC
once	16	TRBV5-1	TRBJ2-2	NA	CASSPSGGPNTGELFF	TGCGCCAGCAGCCCCTCCGGGGGTCCGAACACCGGGGAGCTGTTTTTT
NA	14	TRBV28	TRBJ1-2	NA	CAITRGSGDYGYTF	TGTGCCATAACTAGAGGGAGTGGAGACTATGGCTACACCTTC
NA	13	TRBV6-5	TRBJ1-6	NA	CASRTLYNSPLHF	TGTGCCAGCAGAACGCTGTATAATTCACCCCTCCACTTT
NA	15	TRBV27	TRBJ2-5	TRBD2	CASRVLAGGPETQYF	TGTGCCAGCAGAGTACTAGCGGGGGGGCCGGAGACCCAGTACTTC
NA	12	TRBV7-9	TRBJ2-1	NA	CASSQSGNEQFF	TGTGCCAGCAGTCAATCGGGGAATGAGCAGTTCTTC
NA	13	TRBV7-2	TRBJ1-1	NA	CASSLGTVYEAFF	TGTGCCAGCAGCTTAGGGACAGTCTATGAAGCTTTCTTT
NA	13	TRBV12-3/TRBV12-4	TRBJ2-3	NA	CASSRPPTDTQYF	TGTGCCAGCAGTCGGCCCCCCACGGATACGCAGTATTTT
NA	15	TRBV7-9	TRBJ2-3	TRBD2	CASSLTSRSTDTQYF	TGTGCCAGCAGCTTGACTAGCAGAAGCACAGATACGCAGTATTTT
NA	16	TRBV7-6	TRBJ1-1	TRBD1	CASSFGTGSRTTEAFF	TGTGCCAGCAGCTTCGGGACAGGGTCGCGAACCACTGAAGCTTTCTTT
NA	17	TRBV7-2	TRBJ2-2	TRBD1	CASLRNRQGIHTGELFF	TGTGCCAGCCTACGAAACAGACAGGGGATACACACCGGGGAGCTGTTTTTT